These T cell receptor beta chains were read from a single sample in a study of blood T cell repertoires in COVID-19. This table comes from immunoSEQ multiplex PCR, and its TCRdb copy is limited to in-frame clones, with some not included. The table shows around 430,000 clones, with around 89% occurring only once. Source material: peripheral blood. The receptors were gathered from a woman between 50 and 59 years old with COVID-19, enrolled during active disease. Both conserved end residues are part of each CDR3. A D gene is named only where the DNA matches it firmly. Clone size is stated in some rows and not others, as once, few, many or a class when expanded.

TRBV3-1/TRBV3-2,NA,TRBJ2-2,14,NA,TGTGCCAGCAGCCTTACTAGACTGGGCGGGGAGCTGTTTTTT,CASSLTRLGGELFF
TRBV6-2/TRBV6-3,NA,TRBJ2-2,15,TRBD2,TGTGCCAGCAGTTCCTGGACTAGCGCGACCGGGGAGCTGTTTTTT,CASSSWTSATGELFF
TRBV15,NA,TRBJ1-1,13,NA,TGTGCCACCAGCGTACGGGGGGGGACTGAAGCTTTCTTT,CATSVRGGTEAFF
TRBV10-2,NA,TRBJ1-5,12,NA,TGCGCCAGGGACATTAGCAATCAGCCCCAGCATTTT,CARDISNQPQHF
TRBV5-1,NA,TRBJ1-6,16,TRBD1,TGCGCCAGCAGCTTGGATTCACAGGGGGCGAATTCACCCCTCCACTTT,CASSLDSQGANSPLHF
TRBV15,NA,TRBJ1-4,15,NA,TGTGCCACCAGCAGTTTAACTACGCGGGAGGAAAAACTGTTTTTT,CATSSLTTREEKLFF
TRBV12-3/TRBV12-4,NA,TRBJ2-7,13,NA,TGTGCCAGCAGTTCGGAGGGTTCCTACGAGCAGTACTTC,CASSSEGSYEQYF
TRBV14,NA,TRBJ2-2,16,NA,TGTGCCAGCAGCCCCCCGACGGGACACTTCACCGGGGAGCTGTTTTTT,CASSPPTGHFTGELFF
TRBV5-6,NA,TRBJ1-2,14,TRBD1,TGTGCCAGCAGTTTCGGACAGGGCGTTGGAGGCTACACCTTC,CASSFGQGVGGYTF
TRBV9,NA,TRBJ1-6,14,NA,TGTGCCAGCGCCTCTGGGCAGACGAATTCACCCCTCCACTTT,CASASGQTNSPLHF
TRBV28,once,TRBJ2-3,15,TRBD1,TGTGCCAGCAGTTCCGGGACAGGGCGAGCAGATACGCAGTATTTT,CASSSGTGRADTQYF
TRBV28,NA,TRBJ1-1,13,TRBD1,TGTGCCAGCACCCAACAGGGGGTCACTGAAGCTTTCTTT,CASTQQGVTEAFF
TRBV30,NA,TRBJ2-7,15,NA,TGTGCCTGGGTCCCTTTCGGCAGGGGCTCCTACGAGCAGTACTTC,CAWVPFGRGSYEQYF
TRBV7-2,NA,TRBJ1-1,17,NA,TGTGCCAGCAGGGAATTGGGGGGGTCAAGTTGGAACACTGAAGCTTTCTTT,CASRELGGSSWNTEAFF
TRBV3-1/TRBV3-2,once,TRBJ2-1,18,TRBD1,TGTGCCAGCAGCCAAGATACAACCGGGACAGGGGGTATCAATGAGCAGTTCTTC,CASSQDTTGTGGINEQFF
TRBV12-3/TRBV12-4,NA,TRBJ1-1,11,NA,TGTGCCAGCAGTTTGGCCAGCGCAGCTTTCTTT,CASSLASAAFF
TRBV6-5,NA,TRBJ1-5,15,NA,TGTGCCACCCTGGTTCGGGACATGGACAATCAGCCCCAGCATTTT,CATLVRDMDNQPQHF
TRBV9,NA,TRBJ1-2,17,NA,TGTGCCAGCAGCGTAGCGAGGGCTCAGGGGCTCAATGATGGCTACACCTTC,CASSVARAQGLNDGYTF
TRBV7-9,NA,TRBJ1-5,15,TRBD1,TGTGCCAGCAGCTTTTCAGGGGGTAGCAATCAGCCCCAGCATTTT,CASSFSGGSNQPQHF
TRBV7-9,NA,TRBJ2-3,15,TRBD1,TGTGCCAGCAGCCTCGGGACAGACACCCCAGGGGCGCAGTATTTT,CASSLGTDTPGAQYF
TRBV2,NA,TRBJ1-3,17,NA,TGTGCCAGCAGGGCGGGCGGGGGGTCCAGGGATGGAAACACCATATATTTT,CASRAGGGSRDGNTIYF
TRBV24-1,NA,TRBJ2-1,13,NA,TGTGCCACCAGCAGGGACTCCTACAATGAGCAGTTCTTC,CATSRDSYNEQFF
TRBV4-1,NA,TRBJ1-3,15,NA,TGCGCCAGCAGCCTAGGGGCAAGCTCTGGAAACACCATATATTTT,CASSLGASSGNTIYF
TRBV24-1,NA,TRBJ1-4,15,TRBD1,TGTGCCACCAGTGACCGGGGACAGGGGAATGAAAAACTGTTTTTT,CATSDRGQGNEKLFF
TRBV19,NA,TRBJ1-1,15,TRBD1,TGTGCCAGTTTGCCGGGACAGGGGGCAGGGACTGAAGCTTTCTTT,CASLPGQGAGTEAFF